The 10 T cell receptor beta chains below all came from one sample that was sequenced in a study of CD8+CD57+ T cells in acquired aplastic anemia. For CDR3 and TCR beta VDJ profiling, genomic DNA was the template used. TCRdb re-called the reads with MiXCR, one entry per CDR3 protein. The table has approximately 160,000 distinct CDR3 sequences, around half seen once. Those patients picked for sequencing had displayed CD8+CD57+ cell expansion on flow cytometry. Sequencing input: sorted CD4+, CD8+, or CD8+CD57+ T cells (not recorded which) from PBMCs. Source of these receptors: a human donor with aplastic anemia.

V is TRBV19 and J is TRBJ2-5, with TRBD1 matching over 7 bases. J gave up 4 bases and V 3 bases, and 8 bases lay outside the gene matches. CDR1 and CDR2 (germline): LNHDA, SQIVND (reference sequence). The CDR3 is 15 residues long. CDR3 bases: TGTGCCAGTAGTATCCCGACAGGGCGGTCAGAGACCCAGTACTTC. This encodes CASSIPTGRSETQYF.

This clonotype was seen more than once but under ten times. V is TRBV29-1 and J is TRBJ2-4; 12 positions match TRBD1. With V trimmed by 1 base and J by 7 bases, 8 bases remained unmatched. This CDR3 region has 16 residues. Germline V gives CDR1 SQVTM, CDR2 ANQGSEA. The CDR3 coding sequence is TGCAGCGTTGAAGGCAGGGGACAGGGGGCGAGGAACATTCAGTACTTC. Translated, it gives CSVEGRGQGARNIQYF.

This clonotype has a single count. The chain couples TRBV2 to TRBJ2-5; D call uncertain. Germline lookup yields CDR1 SNHLY and CDR2 FYNNEI. Trimming removed 6 bases at V and 1 base at J, with 6 bases between. The length of the CDR3 is 12 residues. The DNA for the CDR3 is TGTGCCAGCAGCATACTCCAAGAGACCCAGTACTTC. It is translated as CASSILQETQYF.

This clonotype was seen many times. The chain has TRBV7-9 and TRBJ2-5; possible D gene TRBD1, 5 bases. Germline V gives CDR1 SEHNR, CDR2 FQNEAQ (reference sequence). Deletions cut 5 bases from V and 1 base from J, with 11 bases between. This CDR3 comprises 14 residues. The CDR3, as DNA: TGTGCCAGCAGCCCCCGACAGCTCCAAGAGACCCAGTACTTC. Encoded protein: CASSPRQLQETQYF.

This clonotype occurred many times. The rearrangement joins TRBV2 to TRBJ2-2, with 9 positions matching TRBD1. This CDR3 region has 13 residues. CDR1 and CDR2 from the germline V gene are SNHLY and FYNNEI. V shed 6 bases and J 7 bases; nucleotides not matched to a gene: 3. CDR3 bases: TGTGCCAGCAGCGGGACAGGGTTCGGGGAGCTGTTTTTT. Its translation is CASSGTGFGELFF.

Many counts were recorded for this clonotype. This rearrangement joins TRBV10-3 to TRBJ2-1; TRBD2 matches 7 bases. Germline-derived CDR1 and CDR2 are ENHRY and SYGVKD. The CDR3 consists of 13 residues. J gave up 6 bases and V 10 bases, and 9 bases lay outside the gene matches. The CDR3 sequence is CATVRDYGNEQFF. In DNA, the CDR3 is TGTGCCACCGTCCGGGACTACGGCAATGAGCAGTTCTTC.

This clonotype was counted at least ten times. V usage is TRBV28 and J usage is TRBJ1-3, with D uncertain. The CDR3 loop spans 12 amino acids. Germline CDR1 and CDR2: MDHEN and SYDVKM. Trimming cost V 3 bases and J 3 bases, with 3 bases left between them. Here the CDR3 DNA reads TGTGCCAGCAGTTTTAGTGGAAACACCATATATTTT. Residues: CASSFSGNTIYF. Complete variable domain (other parts from reference TRBV28 and TRBJ1-3): DVKVTQSSRYLVKRTGEKVFLECVQDMDHENMFWYRQDPGLGLRLIYFSYDVKMKEKGDIPEGYSVSREKKERFSLILESASTNQTSMYLCASSFSGNTIYFGEGSWLTVV.

This clonotype was counted only a few times. Mismatch with germline at one junction end may stem from a read error. The chain employs TRBV2 and TRBJ2-1; the D gene could be TRBD1 or TRBD2 (5 bases each). Germline lookup yields CDR1 SNHLY and CDR2 FYNNEI. The CDR3 runs 15 residues. CDR3 residues: CASSYDSGSYNGQFF. DNA of the CDR3: TGTGCCAGCAGTTACGACAGCGGCTCCTACAATGGGCAGTTCTTC.

In this sample, this clonotype turned up many times. This chain's CDR3 is CASSTPGPLGYTF. CDR3 DNA: TGTGCCAGTAGTACACCGGGACCTCTTGGCTACACCTTC. The V gene is TRBV19, the J gene TRBJ1-2, with a possible D match to TRBD1 (5 bases). This CDR3 region has 13 residues. The germline gives CDR1 LNHDA, CDR2 SQIVND (reference sequence). V shed 4 bases and J shed 7 bases, with 13 bases lying between them.

V gene TRBV29-1 combines with J gene TRBJ1-1, with TRBD1 matching over 8 bases. The CDR3 loop spans 12 amino acids. Germline V CDR1 and CDR2: SQVTM, ANQGSEA. Germline trimming cut 8 bases from V and 5 bases from J; bases unmatched to any gene: 7. CDR3 DNA: TGCAGCCGCGGACAGGGTGGGACTGAAGCTTTCTTT. Amino acids: CSRGQGGTEAFF.